These 19 T cell receptor beta chains were all obtained from the same sample, sequenced in a study of naive and memory T cell subsets. Two oligonucleotides, mixed equimolar, formed the beta constant-region primer covering TRBC1 and TRBC2. TCRdb redid the calling of the UMI-ligation and nested PCR reads with MiXCR, one entry per CDR3 protein. The sample includes 130,000 to 150,000 distinct CDR3 sequences, approximately 15% of them seen just once. Sequenced material: naive CD4+ T cells from blood. These receptors were obtained from a human donor in good health.

The V and J genes are TRBV29-1 and TRBJ2-7; D perhaps matches TRBD2 (5 bases). Trimming cost V 3 bases and J 1 base, with 10 bases left between them. Germline V gene data show CDR1 as SQVTM and CDR2 as ANQGSEA. This CDR3 comprises 13 residues. CDR3 nucleotide sequence: TGCAGCGTTGATGATCGGGGTTCCTACGAGCAGTACTTC. Translation gives CSVDDRGSYEQYF.

This clonotype showed up just a few times. V is TRBV5-1 and J is TRBJ2-7; 7 bases align to TRBD2. The CDR3 is 16 amino acids. After removal of 3 bases from V and 7 bases from J, the junction contained 16 bases not matched to a gene. The V gene's germline CDR1 is SGHRS and CDR2 YFSETQ. CDR3 DNA sequence: TGCGCCAGCAGCTCGGAGGCGGGAGCGGGGTCGGGGGAGCAGTACTTC. This gives the protein CASSSEAGAGSGEQYF.

This clonotype was recorded a few times. The chain recombines TRBV10-3 with TRBJ2-1, with D perhaps given as TRBD1 or TRBD2 (5 bases each). V was pared by 5 bases and J by 1 base, with 12 bases between. Germline CDR1 and CDR2: ENHRY and SYGVKD. The CDR3 is made up of 15 amino acids. CDR3 sequence reads: CAISPGTVSYNEQFF. CDR3 coding DNA: TGTGCCATCAGTCCCGGGACGGTGTCCTACAATGAGCAGTTCTTC.

This clonotype was detected many times. This rearrangement joins TRBV6-2 or TRBV6-3 to TRBJ2-7, with D uncertain. V gave up 2 bases and J gave up 3 bases, with 8 bases separating them. Germline values: CDR1 MNHEY, CDR2 SVGEGT. The CDR3 is made up of 13 amino acids. CDR3 protein: CASSYPPIYEQYF. In nucleotides, the CDR3 is TGTGCCAGCAGTTACCCACCGATCTACGAGCAGTACTTC.

This clonotype has a handful of counts. V is TRBV4-3 and J is TRBJ2-5, with 9 bases fitting TRBD2. The CDR3 consists of 16 residues. The trim removed 0 bases at V and 5 bases at J, leaving 7 bases unmatched. CDR1 is LGHNA, CDR2 YSLEER, per germline. This CDR3 is CASSQDQVAGVETQYF. CDR3 nucleotides: TGCGCCAGCAGCCAAGATCAGGTAGCGGGAGTGGAGACCCAGTACTTC.

This chain links TRBV24-1 with TRBJ2-5; TRBD1 is a possible D gene (5 bases). Trimming removed 3 bases at V and 3 bases at J, with 13 bases between. Germline V gene lookup returns CDR1 KGHDR and CDR2 SFDVKD. This CDR3 contains 15 residues. CDR3 residues: CATSDPTSGKETQYF. CDR3 nucleotide sequence: TGTGCCACCAGTGATCCAACCTCAGGGAAAGAGACCCAGTACTTC.

This clonotype was seen only a few times. The chain combines TRBV10-1 with TRBJ2-7; TRBD2 matches at 8 bases. The V segment lost 1 base and the J segment 2 bases; nucleotides outside the gene matches: 4. CDR3 length equals 15 residues. Germline loops: CDR1 WNHNN, CDR2 SYGVQD (reference sequence). The CDR3 loop reads CASSEFSGAAYEQYF. For the CDR3, the DNA is TGCGCCAGCAGTGAGTTTAGCGGGGCCGCCTACGAGCAGTACTTC.

This chain joins TRBV4-1 and TRBJ1-2, with TRBD1 matching over 7 bases. This CDR3 comprises 14 residues. Germline V gene data show CDR1 as MGHRA and CDR2 as YSYEKL. V shed 0 bases, J shed 4 bases, and the junction held 2 bases outside the gene matches. The DNA for the CDR3 is TGCGCCAGCAGCCAAGAGACAGGGAGCTATGGCTACACCTTC. Protein sequence: CASSQETGSYGYTF.

This clonotype was seen a handful of times. This rearrangement joins TRBV5-4 to TRBJ2-3; D gene uncertain. Germline V gene data show CDR1 as SGHNT and CDR2 as YYREEE (reference sequence). V lost 0 bases to trimming and J lost 4 bases, with 6 bases between them. CDR3 size: 13 residues. The DNA for the CDR3 is TGTGCCAGCAGCTTGGTTGGGGCAGATACGCAGTATTTT. It translates to CASSLVGADTQYF.

This clonotype came up many times. J is TRBJ2-1 and V is TRBV13; possibly TRBD1 for D (6 bases). Germline V gene sequence: CDR1 PRHDT, CDR2 FYEKMQ (reference sequence). The germline V and J ends were trimmed by 1 base and 3 bases, with 10 bases remaining between them. The CDR3 extends over 15 amino acids. The chain's CDR3 is CASSLDPTGYNEQFF. The CDR3 DNA reads as TGTGCCAGCAGCTTAGATCCGACAGGCTACAATGAGCAGTTCTTC. The entire variable domain, with the rest obtained from reference TRBV13 and TRBJ2-1, is as follows: AAGVIQSPRHLIKEKRETATLKCYPIPRHDTVYWYQQGPGQDPQFLISFYEKMQSDKGSIPDRFSAQQFSDYHSELNMSSLELGDSALYFCASSLDPTGYNEQFFGPGTRLTVL.

This clonotype appeared a few times. The chain employs TRBV2 and TRBJ2-6; TRBD2 matches at 8 bases. The CDR3 runs to 17 residues. The V gene's germline CDR1 is SNHLY and CDR2 FYNNEI. Trimming cost V 7 bases and J 0 bases; bases outside gene matches: 8. CDR3 sequence: CASTREGVNSGANVLTF. CDR3 in DNA: TGTGCCAGCACCCGGGAGGGAGTGAACTCTGGGGCCAACGTCCTGACTTTC.

This clonotype appeared a few times. The chain joins TRBV29-1 to TRBJ1-5; 7 bases fit TRBD1. In germline, CDR1 is SQVTM, CDR2 ANQGSEA. The CDR3 runs 13 residues. Unmatched junction bases numbered 6, after V lost 4 bases and J lost 6 bases. The CDR3 loop reads CSVGGQLGQPQHF. In DNA, the CDR3 is TGCAGCGTTGGGGGACAGTTGGGTCAGCCCCAGCATTTT.

This clonotype has more than one count but fewer than ten. V is TRBV6-6 and J is TRBJ2-3; possibly TRBD1 for D (6 bases). Germline V CDR1 and CDR2: MNHNY, SVGAGI (reference sequence). Trimming stripped 4 bases from V and 0 bases from J, with 11 bases between. The CDR3 length is 15 residues. The CDR3 loop reads CASSFRTVSTDTQYF. In DNA form, the CDR3 reads TGTGCCAGCAGTTTCAGGACAGTTAGCACAGATACGCAGTATTTT.

This clonotype has more than one count but fewer than ten. The chain uses TRBV29-1 and TRBJ1-5, with D possibly TRBD1 on 5 matching bases. CDR3 length equals 13 residues. V gave up 7 bases and J gave up 3 bases, with 13 bases separating them. Germline CDR1 is SQVTM and CDR2 is ANQGSEA. DNA for the CDR3: TGCAGCGCAGGTCTAGGGGCCAATCAGCCCCAGCATTTT. Residues: CSAGLGANQPQHF.

Ten or more counts support this clonotype. The J gene is TRBJ2-3, the V gene TRBV20-1, with D perhaps TRBD2 (6 bases). Per the germline V gene, CDR1 is DFQATT and CDR2 is SNEGSKA (reference sequence). Trimming pared 0 bases from V and 2 bases from J, leaving 12 bases between. This CDR3 is built from 15 residues. The CDR3 DNA reads as TGCAGTGCTAGAGAGGTTTGGCGGGACACAGATACGCAGTATTTT. Residues: CSAREVWRDTDTQYF.

V usage is TRBV6-6 and J usage is TRBJ1-5; no reliable D call. V lost 0 bases, J lost 2 bases, and 8 bases lay in between. Germline-derived CDR1 and CDR2 are MNHNY and SVGAGI (reference sequence). The CDR3 is made up of 15 amino acids. CDR3 sequence (DNA): TGTGCCAGCAGTTACTCGGGGAGCGGCAATCAGCCCCAGCATTTT. Translation gives CASSYSGSGNQPQHF.

This clonotype was found a few times. This chain connects TRBV4-2 to TRBJ2-1, with D tentatively TRBD2 (6 bases). Germline V gene sequence: CDR1 LGHNA, CDR2 YNFKEQ. Trimming left V 1 base short and J 3 bases short, with 13 bases between. This CDR3 has 16 residues. CDR3 residues: CASSQVGTGDYNEQFF. CDR3 DNA: TGTGCCAGCAGCCAAGTCGGTACGGGAGACTACAATGAGCAGTTCTTC.

As DNA, the CDR3 is TGCAGCGTTCTGTTCCGCGAGGGCCTGGGCTATGGCTACACCTTC. It specifies CSVLFREGLGYGYTF. The chain is built from TRBV29-1 and TRBJ1-2; D remains unclear. The V gene lost 5 bases and the J gene lost 4 bases, with 20 bases spanning the gap. Germline CDR1 reads SQVTM; CDR2 reads ANQGSEA. The CDR3 extends over 15 amino acids.

This chain links TRBV27 with TRBJ1-1; D is unresolved. The CDR3 has 12 residues. Trimming removed 6 bases from V and 7 bases from J, with 12 bases in between. The germline V gene encodes CDR1 MNHEY and CDR2 SMNVEV (reference sequence). The CDR3 loop is CASSHPRSEAFF. DNA for the CDR3: TGTGCCAGCAGCCACCCGAGGAGTGAAGCTTTCTTT.